This T cell receptor beta chain was observed in a study of T cells in tumors after PD-1 blockade. Study overall: Patients received pembrolizumab 200 mg every 3 weeks or cemiplimab 350 mg every 2 weeks. During anti-PD-1 treatment, some patients continued daily vismodegib 150 mg.

Clones were sequenced by immunoSEQ multiplex PCR, and TCRdb holds only the in-frame ones, with some missing. The sample records about 19,000 clones, 81% being singletons. General study findings and limits: Approximately 41% of tumor TCR clonotypes were also found in blood.

Genomic DNA template from tumor biopsies or peripheral blood, roughly 600 ng to 6,500 ng input. On this clone itself: Its antigen is currently unknown.

This CDR3 is built from 11 residues. CDR1 MNHEY and CDR2 SVGAGI come from the germline V gene. V lost 4 bases to trimming and J lost 4 bases, with 3 bases between them. The sample here was PBMCs, taken after anti-PD-1 therapy. The sequence was obtained from a human donor with advanced basal cell or squamous cell carcinoma (not recorded which). V and J are TRBV6-5 and TRBJ2-3; D is uncertain. DNA of the CDR3: TGTGCCAGCAGTTCTTCAGATACGCAGTATTTT. It is translated as CASSSSDTQYF.